This TCR beta chain appears in the sequencing data of a study of glioma-infiltrating T cells. Study-level results: Tissue-blood divergence was below expectation in non-neoplastic patients, above in gliomas.

The CDR3 covers 15 residues. Germline V gene sequence: CDR1 LGHNA, CDR2 YNFKEQ. Trimming cost V 3 bases and J 4 bases, with 15 bases left between them. This clonotype was found many times. The antigen is unknown. Amplification of TCR alpha and beta CDR3 regions from RNA used iRepertoire nested multiplex PCR. TCRdb analysed the multiplex PCR reads with MiXCR anew, one entry per CDR3 protein. The repertoire holds tens of thousands of distinct CDR3 sequences, with approximately 22% as singletons. This chain uses TRBV4-2 with TRBJ1-2, with D perhaps matching TRBD1 (5 bases). The sequence was collected from a human donor with low-grade glioma or glioblastoma, undergoing nonglioma brain surgery, or in good health (not recorded which). Material: glioma tissue, nonneoplastic brain tissue, or PBMCs (not recorded which). CDR3 DNA sequence: TGTGCCAGCAGCCAGGACACCACGAAGCCCTATGGCTACACCTTC. Translated, it gives CASSQDTTKPYGYTF.